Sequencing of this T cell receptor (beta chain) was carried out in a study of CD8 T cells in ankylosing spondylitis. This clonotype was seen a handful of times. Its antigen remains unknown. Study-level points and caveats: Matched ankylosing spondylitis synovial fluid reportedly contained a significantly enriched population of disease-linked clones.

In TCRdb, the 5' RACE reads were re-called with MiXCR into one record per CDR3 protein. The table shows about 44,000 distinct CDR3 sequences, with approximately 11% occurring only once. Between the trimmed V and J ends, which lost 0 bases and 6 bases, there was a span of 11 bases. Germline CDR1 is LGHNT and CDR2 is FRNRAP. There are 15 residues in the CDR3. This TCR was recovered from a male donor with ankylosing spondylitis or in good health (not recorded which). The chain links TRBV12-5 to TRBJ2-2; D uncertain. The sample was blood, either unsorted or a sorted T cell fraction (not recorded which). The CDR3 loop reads CASGLVLGVSGELFF. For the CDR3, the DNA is TGTGCTAGTGGTTTGGTACTTGGCGTTTCCGGGGAGCTGTTTTTT.